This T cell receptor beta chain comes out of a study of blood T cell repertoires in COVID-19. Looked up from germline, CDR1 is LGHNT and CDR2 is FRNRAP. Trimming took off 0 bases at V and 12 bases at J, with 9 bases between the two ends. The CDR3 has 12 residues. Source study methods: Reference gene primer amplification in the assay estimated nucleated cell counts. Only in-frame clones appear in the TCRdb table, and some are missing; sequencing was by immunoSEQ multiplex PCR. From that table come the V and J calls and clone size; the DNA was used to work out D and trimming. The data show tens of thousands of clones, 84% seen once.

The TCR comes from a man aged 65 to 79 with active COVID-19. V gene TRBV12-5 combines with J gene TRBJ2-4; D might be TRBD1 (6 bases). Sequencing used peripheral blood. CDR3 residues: CASGLVGGAQYF. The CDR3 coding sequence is TGTGCTAGTGGTTTGGTAGGGGGTGCTCAGTACTTC.